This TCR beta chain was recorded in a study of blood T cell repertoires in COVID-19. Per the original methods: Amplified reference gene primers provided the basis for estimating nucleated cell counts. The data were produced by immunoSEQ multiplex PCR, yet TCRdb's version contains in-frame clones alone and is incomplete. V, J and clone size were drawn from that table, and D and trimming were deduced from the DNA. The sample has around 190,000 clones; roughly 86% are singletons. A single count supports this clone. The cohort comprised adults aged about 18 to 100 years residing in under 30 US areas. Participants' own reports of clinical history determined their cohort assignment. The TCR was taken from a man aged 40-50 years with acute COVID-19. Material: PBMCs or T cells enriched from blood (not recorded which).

The CDR3 nucleotides are TGTGCCTGGAGTGTCGGGGAAAAACTGTTTTTT. Encoded protein: CAWSVGEKLFF. The chain recombines TRBV30 with TRBJ1-4; D remains unclear. Germline V CDR1 and CDR2: GTSNPN, SVGIG (reference sequence). V lost 0 bases and J 8 bases, leaving 4 bases between the germline ends. CDR3 length: 11 residues.